This TCR beta chain was recorded in a study of monozygotic twins with cystic fibrosis. The study's findings and limits: Monozygotic CF twin pairs shared significantly more nucleotide-identical clonotypes than unrelated CF individuals did.

Profiled with immunoSEQ multiplex PCR; TCRdb holds only in-frame clones, not every one. The table lists around 14,000 clones, approximately 98% of them singletons. Concerning this clone: The antigen remains undetermined.

This CDR3 contains 15 residues. Looked up from germline, CDR1 is SGHNT and CDR2 is YYREEE (reference sequence). Trimming removed 0 bases from V and 0 bases from J, with 8 bases in between. This chain connects TRBV5-4 to TRBJ2-3, with D perhaps TRBD2 (5 bases). The sequence derives from a girl aged 2-10 years with cystic fibrosis. The specimen was blood. CDR3 nucleotide sequence: TGTGCCAGCAGCTTGGCTCGGACTAGCACAGATACGCAGTATTTT. Residues: CASSLARTSTDTQYF.